The 6 T cell receptor beta chains given below trace back to one sample, sequenced in a study of tumor-infiltrating lymphocytes in primary liver carcinoma. It was from about 20-30 mg of unsorted bulk tissue that RNA and DNA were co-extracted. TCR beta cDNA came from about 450 ng total RNA, primed with a constant-region primer. Libraries for TCR beta were built through three nested multiplex PCR rounds, which together made up a slightly modified ARM-PCR procedure. TRBV1-TRBV30 forward primers paired with a C-beta reverse primer drove the first two PCR rounds, about 10 cycles each. TCRdb reprocessed the multiplex PCR reads with MiXCR, giving one entry per CDR3 protein. The sample lists approximately 88,000 distinct CDR3 sequences, 55% to 75% seen once, with about 27% in the top ten. The material sequenced was tumor-adjacent normal liver tissue. The receptors were gathered from a man aged 35-49 years with primary liver carcinoma and hepatitis B virus infection.

This clonotype appeared a few times. It may be a read error: a sequence one base away is much more abundant. The chain links TRBV5-4 to TRBJ1-1; 7 nucleotides agree with TRBD1. Germline CDR1 and CDR2: SGHNT and YYREEE (reference sequence). This CDR3 comprises 16 residues. The J segment lost 1 base and the V segment lost 6 bases, leaving 12 bases of the junction unmatched. CDR3 amino acids: CASNFGAGTANTEAFF. CDR3 nucleotides: TGTGCCAGCAACTTTGGGGCCGGGACAGCGAACACTGAAGCTTTCTTT.

On this clonotype: A junction boundary mismatches the germline segment, possibly from a read error. This chain connects TRBV11-2 to TRBJ2-7, with D possibly being TRBD1 or TRBD2 (5 bases each). Germline CDR1 SGHAT, CDR2 FQNNGV. The CDR3 spans 12 residues. The DNA of the CDR3 is TGTGGCAGCAGCTTGGGACCCTATGAGCAGTACTTC. This translates into CGSSLGPYEQYF.

The chain carries TRBV7-9 and TRBJ2-5, with 7 bases that match TRBD1. Germline CDR1 SEHNR, CDR2 FQNEAQ (reference sequence). This CDR3 spans 13 amino acids. V was pared by 4 bases and J by 2 bases, with 1 base of the junction left unmatched. CDR3: CASSWGQQETQYF. In DNA, the CDR3 is TGTGCCAGCAGCTGGGGACAGCAAGAGACCCAGTACTTC.

This clonotype was detected only once. The rearrangement uses TRBV9 and TRBJ2-2; no clear D. With 0 bases removed from V and 7 bases from J, the gap between germline ends came to 13 bases. This CDR3 is 15 amino acids long. CDR1 and CDR2 (germline): SGDLS, YYNGEE. The CDR3 reads CASSVASDLGGELFF. The DNA for the CDR3 is TGTGCCAGCAGCGTAGCGAGTGACTTGGGCGGGGAGCTGTTTTTT.

There are a few counts of this clonotype. This could be a read error, since a much larger clone is one nucleotide away. This chain uses TRBV29-1 with TRBJ2-5; no clear D gene. The CDR3 covers 10 residues. V was trimmed by 8 bases and J by 2 bases, leaving 6 bases between them. The germline V gene encodes CDR1 SQVTM and CDR2 ANQGSEA. The DNA of the CDR3 is TGCAGCATTGTTCAAGAGACCCAGTACTTC. Protein product: CSIVQETQYF.

The sample holds a few counts of this clonotype. This clone may be a read error of a much larger clone one base away. The chain uses TRBV29-1 and TRBJ2-7, with D unresolved. The CDR3 has 16 residues. Trimming removed 2 bases at V and 1 base at J, with 18 bases between. Germline CDR1 SQVTM, CDR2 ANQGSEA. The CDR3: CSVESRKTGESYEQYF. The CDR3 DNA sequence: TGCAGCGTTGAATCCCGCAAGACTGGCGAGTCCTACGAGCAGTACTTC.